This T cell receptor (beta chain) was observed in a study of blood T cell repertoires in COVID-19. Study details: The cDNA or gDNA used as material had been derived from T cells, B-cell-depleted T cells, or PBMCs.

Across 20 to 25 US areas, participants ranged in age from about 18 to 90 years. Donors in Cohort 3 counted as recovered after two negative PCRs, clearance, or symptom resolution. Germline CDR1 is MDHEN and CDR2 is SYDVKM. V gave up 5 bases and J gave up 8 bases, with 12 bases separating them. The CDR3 has 12 residues. Produced via immunoSEQ multiplex PCR; TCRdb's table is partial and in-frame only. Found here are hundreds of thousands of clones, more than 80% of them singletons; the top ten hold more than 0.8%. The chain couples TRBV28 to TRBJ1-2, with D hard to call. Sequencing input: PBMCs or T cells enriched from blood (not recorded which). This TCR derives from a man between 18 and 29 years old who had recovered from COVID-19. Here the CDR3 DNA reads TGTGCCAGCAGTCCGAACCGACTGGGCTACACCTTC. Its translation is CASSPNRLGYTF.